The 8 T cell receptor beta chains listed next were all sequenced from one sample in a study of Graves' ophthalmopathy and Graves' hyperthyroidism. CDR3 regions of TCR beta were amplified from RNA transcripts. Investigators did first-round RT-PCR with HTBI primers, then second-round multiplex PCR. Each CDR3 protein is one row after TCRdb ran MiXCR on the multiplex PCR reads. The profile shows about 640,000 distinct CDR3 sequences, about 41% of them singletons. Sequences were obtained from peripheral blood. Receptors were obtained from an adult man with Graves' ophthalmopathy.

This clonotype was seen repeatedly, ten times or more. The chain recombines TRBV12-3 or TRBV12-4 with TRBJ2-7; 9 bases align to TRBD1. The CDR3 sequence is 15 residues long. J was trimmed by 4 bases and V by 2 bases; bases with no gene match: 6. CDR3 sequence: CASSLTGTGRYEQYF. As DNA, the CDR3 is TGTGCCAGCAGTTTAACCGGGACAGGGAGGTACGAGCAGTACTTC.

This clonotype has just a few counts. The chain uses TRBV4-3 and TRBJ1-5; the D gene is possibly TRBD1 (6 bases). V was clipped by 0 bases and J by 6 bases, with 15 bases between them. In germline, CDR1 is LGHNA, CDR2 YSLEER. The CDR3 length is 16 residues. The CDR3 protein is CASSQDIRGARQPQHF. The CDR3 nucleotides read TGCGCCAGCAGCCAAGATATAAGGGGGGCTCGTCAGCCCCAGCATTTT.

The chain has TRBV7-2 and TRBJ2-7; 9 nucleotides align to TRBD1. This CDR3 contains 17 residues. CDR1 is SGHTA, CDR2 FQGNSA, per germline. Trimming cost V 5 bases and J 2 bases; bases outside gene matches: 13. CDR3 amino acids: CASSPLVPGQGPYEQYF. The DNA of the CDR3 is TGTGCCAGCAGCCCACTGGTACCGGGACAGGGACCCTACGAGCAGTACTTC.

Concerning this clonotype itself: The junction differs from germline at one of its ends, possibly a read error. The CDR3 DNA follows: TGTGCCAGCAGCCTTGTGGAGTACAATGAGCAGTCCTTC. Amino acids: CASSLVEYNEQSF. The chain employs TRBV7-9 and TRBJ2-1; no clear D. The germline V gene encodes CDR1 SEHNR and CDR2 FQNEAQ (reference sequence). The CDR3 consists of 13 residues.

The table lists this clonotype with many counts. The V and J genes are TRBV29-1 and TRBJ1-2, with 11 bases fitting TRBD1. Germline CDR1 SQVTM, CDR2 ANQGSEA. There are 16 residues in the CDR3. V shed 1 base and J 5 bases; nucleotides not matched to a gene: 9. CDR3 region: CSVEGDGTGGQYGYTF. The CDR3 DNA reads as TGCAGCGTTGAAGGAGACGGGACAGGGGGTCAGTATGGCTACACCTTC.

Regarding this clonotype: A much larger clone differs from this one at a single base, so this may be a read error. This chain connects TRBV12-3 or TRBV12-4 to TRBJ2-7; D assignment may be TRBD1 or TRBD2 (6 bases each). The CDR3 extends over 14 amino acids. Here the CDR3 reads CASGFSGAQDEQYF. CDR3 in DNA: TGTGCCAGCGGTTTTTCGGGGGCGCAGGACGAGCAGTACTTC.

CDR3 protein: CASSLSTGVPGANVLTF. In DNA form, the CDR3 reads TGTGCCAGCAGCTTATCGACAGGAGTCCCTGGGGCCAACGTCCTGACTTTC. The chain employs TRBV7-3 and TRBJ2-6, with D perhaps matching TRBD1 (6 bases). This CDR3 has 17 residues. Germline CDR1 SGHTA, CDR2 FQGTGA. Trimming stripped 2 bases from V and 2 bases from J, with 13 bases between.

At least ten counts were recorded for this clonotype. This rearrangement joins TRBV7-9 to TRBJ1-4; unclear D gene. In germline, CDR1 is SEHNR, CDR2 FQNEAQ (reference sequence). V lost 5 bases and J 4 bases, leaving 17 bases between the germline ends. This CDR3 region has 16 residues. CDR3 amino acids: CASSLIYSGFNEKLFF. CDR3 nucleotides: TGTGCCAGCAGCCTCATATACAGTGGCTTTAATGAAAAACTGTTTTTT.